Below are 9 T cell receptor beta chains sequenced from a single sample in a study of monozygotic twins with inflammatory bowel disease (dated by TCRdb to about 2019). Library construction relied on 5' RACE. The listed sequencing device is Illumina HiSeq 2500. TCRdb reprocessed the reads into one record per CDR3 protein sequence, lacking DNA. In this sample's table one finds a few hundred thousand distinct CDR3 sequences. The ten biggest clones cover 2% to 3% of the sample. The sequenced sample consisted of blood. The receptors shown here come from a human donor with ulcerative colitis or Crohn's disease, or a healthy co-twin of an affected twin (not recorded which).

CDR3 region: CSVKAGDNTGELFF. The J gene is TRBJ2-2, the V gene TRBV29-1; TCRdb calls TRBD1, which cannot be checked without DNA. This CDR3 is built from 14 residues. Germline-derived CDR1 and CDR2 are SQVTM and ANQGSEA.

V and J are TRBV5-1 and TRBJ1-1; TCRdb's D call, TRBD1, is unchecked because there is no DNA. The CDR3 sequence is 15 residues long. CDR1 SGHRS and CDR2 YFSETQ come from the germline V gene. The CDR3 sequence: CASSLLQGRHTEAFF.

This chain uses TRBV11-2 with TRBJ2-2; lacking DNA, the TRBD1 call made by TCRdb goes unchecked. The CDR3 loop spans 15 amino acids. CDR1 is SGHAT, CDR2 FQNNGV, per germline. The CDR3: CASSFWGANTGELFF.

The V gene is TRBV10-3, the J gene TRBJ2-7; the TCRdb D gene call, TRBD1, has no DNA to confirm it. The CDR3 length is 14 residues. In germline, CDR1 is ENHRY, CDR2 SYGVKD. CDR3 sequence reads: CAKWDRGHLYEQYF.

The chain joins TRBV7-3 to TRBJ1-6. The V gene's germline CDR1 is SGHTA and CDR2 FQGTGA. The CDR3 loop spans 14 amino acids. CDR3 sequence reads: CASSRESQGSPLHF.

V and J are TRBV5-4 and TRBJ1-1; TCRdb gives TRBD1 as the D gene, but with no DNA this cannot be confirmed. This CDR3 spans 14 amino acids. CDR1 SGHNT and CDR2 YYREEE come from the germline V gene (reference sequence). CDR3 amino acids: CASSLQSGGTEAFF.

V and J are TRBV5-1 and TRBJ1-1; absent DNA, TCRdb's TRBD1 call cannot be checked. The germline gives CDR1 SGHRS, CDR2 YFSETQ. The CDR3 sequence is 16 residues long. CDR3 sequence: CASSPTPGQLNTEAFF.

V gene TRBV12-3 or TRBV12-4 combines with J gene TRBJ1-6. CDR3 length: 14 amino acids. Here the CDR3 reads CASSFSGANSPLHF.

V is TRBV19 and J is TRBJ1-2. CDR3 length equals 14 residues. Germline V gene data show CDR1 as LNHDA and CDR2 as SQIVND (reference sequence). CDR3 loop: CASSPDRGRHGYTF. The full variable domain, rest sourced from reference TRBV19 and TRBJ1-2, is DGGITQSPKYLFRKEGQNVTLSCEQNLNHDAMYWYRQDPGQGLRLIYYSQIVNDFQKGDIAEGYSVSREKKESFPLTVTSAQKNPTAFYLCASSPDRGRHGYTFGSGTRLTVV.